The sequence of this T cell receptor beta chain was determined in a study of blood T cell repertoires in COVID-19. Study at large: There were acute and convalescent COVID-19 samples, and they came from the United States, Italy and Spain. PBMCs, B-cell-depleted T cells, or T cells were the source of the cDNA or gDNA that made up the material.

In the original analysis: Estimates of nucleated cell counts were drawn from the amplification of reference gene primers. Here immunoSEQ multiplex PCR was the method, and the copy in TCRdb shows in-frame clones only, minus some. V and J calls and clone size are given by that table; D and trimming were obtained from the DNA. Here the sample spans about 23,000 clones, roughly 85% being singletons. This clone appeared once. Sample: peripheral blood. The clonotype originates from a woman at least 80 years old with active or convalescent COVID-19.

CDR3 DNA: TGTGCCAGCAGTGATGGGGGCACGAACACCGGGGAGCTGTTTTTT. Protein: CASSDGGTNTGELFF. The V call is TRBV2, the J call TRBJ2-2, with D tentatively TRBD1 (6 bases). The CDR3 sequence is 15 residues long. CDR1 and CDR2 (germline): SNHLY, FYNNEI. Trimming removed 3 bases from V and 0 bases from J, with 8 bases in between.